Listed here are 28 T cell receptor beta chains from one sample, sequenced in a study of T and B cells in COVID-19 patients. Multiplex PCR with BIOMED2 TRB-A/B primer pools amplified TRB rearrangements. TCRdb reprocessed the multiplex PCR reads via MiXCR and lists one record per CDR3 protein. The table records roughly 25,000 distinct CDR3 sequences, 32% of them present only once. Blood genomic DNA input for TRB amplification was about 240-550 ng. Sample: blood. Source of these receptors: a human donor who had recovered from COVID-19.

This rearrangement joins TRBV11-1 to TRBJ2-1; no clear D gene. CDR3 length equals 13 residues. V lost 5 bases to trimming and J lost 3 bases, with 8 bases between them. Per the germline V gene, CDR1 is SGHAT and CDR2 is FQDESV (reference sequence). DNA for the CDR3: TGTGCCAGCAGCGCCACCTACTACAATGAGCAGTTCTTC. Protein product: CASSATYYNEQFF. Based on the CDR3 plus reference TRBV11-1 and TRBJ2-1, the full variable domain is EAEVAQSPRYKITEKSQAVAFWCDPISGHATLYWYRQILGQGPELLVQFQDESVVDDSQLPKDRFSAERLKGVDSTLKIQPAELGDSAMYLCASSATYYNEQFFGPGTRLTVL.

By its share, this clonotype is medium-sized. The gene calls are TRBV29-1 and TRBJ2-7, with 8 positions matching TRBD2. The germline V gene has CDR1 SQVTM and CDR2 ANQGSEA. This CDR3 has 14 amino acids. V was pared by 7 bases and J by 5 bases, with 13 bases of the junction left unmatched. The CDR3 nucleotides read TGCAGCGCCCAGGGGCCTAGCGGGTGGAACGAGCAGTACTTC. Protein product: CSAQGPSGWNEQYF.

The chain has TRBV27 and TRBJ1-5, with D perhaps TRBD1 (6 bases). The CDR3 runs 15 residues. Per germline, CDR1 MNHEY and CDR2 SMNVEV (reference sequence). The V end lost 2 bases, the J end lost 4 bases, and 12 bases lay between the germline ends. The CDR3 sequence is CASSLRTGTNQPQHF. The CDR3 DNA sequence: TGTGCCAGCAGTTTAAGAACAGGGACAAATCAGCCCCAGCATTTT.

CDR3 in DNA: TGTGCCACCAGCAGGTATTACAGGGACTCAAACTATGGCTACACCTTC. This codes for CATSRYYRDSNYGYTF. The chain couples TRBV15 to TRBJ1-2, with a weak D call TRBD1 (6 bases). The CDR3 covers 16 residues. Germline CDR1 reads LNHNV; CDR2 reads YYDKDF (reference sequence). The V gene lost 3 bases and the J gene lost 2 bases, with 16 bases spanning the gap.

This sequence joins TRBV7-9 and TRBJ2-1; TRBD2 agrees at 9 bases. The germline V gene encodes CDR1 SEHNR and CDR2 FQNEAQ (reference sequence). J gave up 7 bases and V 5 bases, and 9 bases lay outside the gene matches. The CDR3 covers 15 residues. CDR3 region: CASSPLSGGLNEQFF. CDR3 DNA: TGTGCCAGCAGCCCCCTCAGCGGGGGGCTGAATGAGCAGTTCTTC.

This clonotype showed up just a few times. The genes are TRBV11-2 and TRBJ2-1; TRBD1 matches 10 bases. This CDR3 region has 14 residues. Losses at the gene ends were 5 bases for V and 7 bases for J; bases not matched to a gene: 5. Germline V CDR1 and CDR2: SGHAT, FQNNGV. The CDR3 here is CASSLWDRGNEQFF. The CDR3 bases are TGTGCCAGCAGCCTCTGGGACAGGGGAAATGAGCAGTTCTTC.

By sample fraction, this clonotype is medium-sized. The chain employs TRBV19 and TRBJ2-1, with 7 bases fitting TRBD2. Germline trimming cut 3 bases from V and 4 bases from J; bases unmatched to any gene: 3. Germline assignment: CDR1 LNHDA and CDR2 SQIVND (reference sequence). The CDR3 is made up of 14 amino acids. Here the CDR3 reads CASSILAGYNEQFF. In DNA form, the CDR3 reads TGTGCCAGTAGTATTTTAGCGGGTTACAATGAGCAGTTCTTC.

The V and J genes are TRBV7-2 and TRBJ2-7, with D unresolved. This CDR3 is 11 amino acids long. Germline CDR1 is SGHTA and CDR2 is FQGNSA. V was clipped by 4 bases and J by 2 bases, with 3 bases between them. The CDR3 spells CASSSTYEQYF. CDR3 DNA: TGTGCCAGCAGCTCGACCTACGAGCAGTACTTC.

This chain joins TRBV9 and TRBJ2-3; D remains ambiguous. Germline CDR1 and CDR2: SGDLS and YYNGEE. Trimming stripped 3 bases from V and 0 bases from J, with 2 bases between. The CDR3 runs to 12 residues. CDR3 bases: TGTGCCAGCAGCGCTAGCACAGATACGCAGTATTTT. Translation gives CASSASTDTQYF.

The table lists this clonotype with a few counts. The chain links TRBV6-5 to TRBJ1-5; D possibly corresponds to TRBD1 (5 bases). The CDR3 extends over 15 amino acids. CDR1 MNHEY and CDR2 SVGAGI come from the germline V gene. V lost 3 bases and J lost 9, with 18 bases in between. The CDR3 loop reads CASSYRRDGRGPQHF. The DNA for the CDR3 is TGTGCCAGCAGTTATCGCCGGGACGGCCGAGGGCCCCAGCATTTT.

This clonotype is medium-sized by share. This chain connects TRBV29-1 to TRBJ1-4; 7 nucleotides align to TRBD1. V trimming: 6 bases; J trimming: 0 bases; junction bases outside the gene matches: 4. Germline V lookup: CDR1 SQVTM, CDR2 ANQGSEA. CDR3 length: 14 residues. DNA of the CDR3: TGCAGCGTCGGGGACAGCGCAACTAATGAAAAACTGTTTTTT. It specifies CSVGDSATNEKLFF.

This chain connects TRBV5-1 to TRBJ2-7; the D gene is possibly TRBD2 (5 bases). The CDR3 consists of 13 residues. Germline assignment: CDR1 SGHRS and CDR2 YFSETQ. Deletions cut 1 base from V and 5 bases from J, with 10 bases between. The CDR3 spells CASSLLGANEQYF. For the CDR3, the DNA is TGCGCCAGCAGCTTGCTGGGAGCCAACGAGCAGTACTTC. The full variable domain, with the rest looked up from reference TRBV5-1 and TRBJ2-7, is KAGVTQTPRYLIKTRGQQVTLSCSPISGHRSVSWYQQTPGQGLQFLFEYFSETQRNKGNFPGRFSGRQFSNSRSEMNVSTLELGDSALYLCASSLLGANEQYFGPGTRLTVT.

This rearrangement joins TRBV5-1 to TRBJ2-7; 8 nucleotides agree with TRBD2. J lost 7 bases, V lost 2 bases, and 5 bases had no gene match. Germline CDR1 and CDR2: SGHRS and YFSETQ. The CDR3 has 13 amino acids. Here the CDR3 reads CASSFASGSEQYF. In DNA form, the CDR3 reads TGCGCCAGCAGCTTCGCCAGCGGGAGTGAGCAGTACTTC.

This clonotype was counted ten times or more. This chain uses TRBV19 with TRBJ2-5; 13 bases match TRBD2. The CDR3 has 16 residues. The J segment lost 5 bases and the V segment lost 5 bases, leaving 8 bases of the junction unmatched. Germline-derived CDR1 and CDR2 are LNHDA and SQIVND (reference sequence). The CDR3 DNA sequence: TGTGCCAGTAGTGAAACTAGCGGGAGGGCCGGGGAGACCCAGTACTTC. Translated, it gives CASSETSGRAGETQYF.

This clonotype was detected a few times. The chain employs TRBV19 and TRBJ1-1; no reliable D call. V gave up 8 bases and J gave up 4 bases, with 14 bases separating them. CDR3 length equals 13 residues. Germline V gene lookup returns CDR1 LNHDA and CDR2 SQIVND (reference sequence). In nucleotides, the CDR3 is TGTGCCAGTTCCGATGTCATGGGCACTGAAGCTTTCTTT. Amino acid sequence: CASSDVMGTEAFF.

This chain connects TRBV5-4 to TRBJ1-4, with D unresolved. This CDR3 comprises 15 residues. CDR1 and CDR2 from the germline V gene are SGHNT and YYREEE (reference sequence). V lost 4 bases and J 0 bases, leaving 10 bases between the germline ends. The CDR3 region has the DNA TGTGCCAGCAGCAACCCAGGAACAACTAATGAAAAACTGTTTTTT. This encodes CASSNPGTTNEKLFF.

The CDR3 here is CASSFPRGTEAFF. The CDR3 region has the DNA TGTGCCAGCAGCTTCCCCCGGGGCACTGAAGCTTTCTTT. J is TRBJ1-1 and V is TRBV13, with unresolved D. V was shortened by 3 bases and J by 4 bases, with 9 bases between the two germline ends. CDR3 length equals 13 residues. Germline V gene data show CDR1 as PRHDT and CDR2 as FYEKMQ (reference sequence).

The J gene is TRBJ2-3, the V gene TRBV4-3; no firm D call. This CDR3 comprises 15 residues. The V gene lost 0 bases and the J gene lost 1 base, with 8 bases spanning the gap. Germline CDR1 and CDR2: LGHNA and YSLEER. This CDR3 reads CASSQEAQGTDTQYF. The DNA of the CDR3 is TGCGCCAGCAGCCAAGAGGCTCAGGGCACAGATACGCAGTATTTT.

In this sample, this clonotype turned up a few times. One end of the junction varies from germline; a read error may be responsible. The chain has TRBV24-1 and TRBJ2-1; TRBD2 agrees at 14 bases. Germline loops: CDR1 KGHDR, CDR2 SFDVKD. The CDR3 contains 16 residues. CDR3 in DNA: TGTGCCACCAGTGAAACCGGGACTAGCGGGAGTCGGGAGCAGTTCTTT. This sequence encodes CATSETGTSGSREQFF.

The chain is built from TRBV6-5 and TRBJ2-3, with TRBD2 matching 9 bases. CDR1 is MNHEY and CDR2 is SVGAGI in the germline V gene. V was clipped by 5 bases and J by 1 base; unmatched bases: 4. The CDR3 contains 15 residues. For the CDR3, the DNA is TGTGCCAGCAGTGTTTTAGCGGGGGGCACAGATACGCAGTATTTT. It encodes CASSVLAGGTDTQYF.

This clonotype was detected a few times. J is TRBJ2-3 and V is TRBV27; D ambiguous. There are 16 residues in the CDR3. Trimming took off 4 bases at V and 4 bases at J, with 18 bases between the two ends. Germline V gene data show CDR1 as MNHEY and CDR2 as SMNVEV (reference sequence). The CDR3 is CASSSVGSYPPDTQYF. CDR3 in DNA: TGTGCCAGCAGTTCCGTCGGATCCTACCCTCCAGATACGCAGTATTTT.

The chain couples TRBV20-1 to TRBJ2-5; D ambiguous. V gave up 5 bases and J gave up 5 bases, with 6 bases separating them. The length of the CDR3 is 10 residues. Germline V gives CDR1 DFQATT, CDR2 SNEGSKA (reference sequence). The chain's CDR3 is CSAYYETQYF. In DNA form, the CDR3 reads TGCAGTGCTTATTATGAGACCCAGTACTTC.

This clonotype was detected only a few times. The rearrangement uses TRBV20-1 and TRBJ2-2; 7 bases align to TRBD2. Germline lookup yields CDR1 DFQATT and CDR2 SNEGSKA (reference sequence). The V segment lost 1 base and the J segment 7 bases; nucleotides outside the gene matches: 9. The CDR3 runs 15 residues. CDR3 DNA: TGCAGTGCTAGAGGCCCCGGGAGGCCTCTCGGGGAGCTGTTTTTT. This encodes CSARGPGRPLGELFF.

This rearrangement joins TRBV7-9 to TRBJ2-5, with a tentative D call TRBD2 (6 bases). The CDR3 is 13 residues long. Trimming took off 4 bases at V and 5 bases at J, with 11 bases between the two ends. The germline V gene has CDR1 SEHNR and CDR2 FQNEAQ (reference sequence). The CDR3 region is CASSYRLGETQYF. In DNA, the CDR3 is TGTGCCAGCAGCTACCGACTAGGGGAGACCCAGTACTTC.

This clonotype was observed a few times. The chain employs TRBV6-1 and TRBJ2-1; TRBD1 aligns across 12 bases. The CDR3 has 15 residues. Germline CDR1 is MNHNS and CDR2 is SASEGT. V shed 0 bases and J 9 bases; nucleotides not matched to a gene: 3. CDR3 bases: TGTGCCAGCAGTGAAGCGGGGACAGGGGGCGGTGAGCAGTTCTTC. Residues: CASSEAGTGGGEQFF.

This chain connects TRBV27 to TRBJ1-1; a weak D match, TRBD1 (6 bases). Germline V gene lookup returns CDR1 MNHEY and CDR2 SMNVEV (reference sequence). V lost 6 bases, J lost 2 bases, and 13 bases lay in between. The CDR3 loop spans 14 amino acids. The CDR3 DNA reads TGTGCCAGCAGAAAGACAGGAAGCAACACTGAAGCTTTCTTT. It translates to CASRKTGSNTEAFF.

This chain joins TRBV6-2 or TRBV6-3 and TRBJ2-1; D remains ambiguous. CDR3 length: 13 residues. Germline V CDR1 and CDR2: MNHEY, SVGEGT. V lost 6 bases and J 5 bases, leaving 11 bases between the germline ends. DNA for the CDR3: TGTGCCAGCAGGGAGAGCCTAAACAATGAGCAGTTCTTC. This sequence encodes CASRESLNNEQFF.

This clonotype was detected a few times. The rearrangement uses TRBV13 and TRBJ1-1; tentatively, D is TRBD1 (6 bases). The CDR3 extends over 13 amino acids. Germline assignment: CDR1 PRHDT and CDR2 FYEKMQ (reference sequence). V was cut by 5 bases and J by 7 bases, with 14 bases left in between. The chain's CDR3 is CASSTGQRVEAFF. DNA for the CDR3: TGTGCCAGCAGCACCGGACAGCGCGTTGAAGCTTTCTTT.